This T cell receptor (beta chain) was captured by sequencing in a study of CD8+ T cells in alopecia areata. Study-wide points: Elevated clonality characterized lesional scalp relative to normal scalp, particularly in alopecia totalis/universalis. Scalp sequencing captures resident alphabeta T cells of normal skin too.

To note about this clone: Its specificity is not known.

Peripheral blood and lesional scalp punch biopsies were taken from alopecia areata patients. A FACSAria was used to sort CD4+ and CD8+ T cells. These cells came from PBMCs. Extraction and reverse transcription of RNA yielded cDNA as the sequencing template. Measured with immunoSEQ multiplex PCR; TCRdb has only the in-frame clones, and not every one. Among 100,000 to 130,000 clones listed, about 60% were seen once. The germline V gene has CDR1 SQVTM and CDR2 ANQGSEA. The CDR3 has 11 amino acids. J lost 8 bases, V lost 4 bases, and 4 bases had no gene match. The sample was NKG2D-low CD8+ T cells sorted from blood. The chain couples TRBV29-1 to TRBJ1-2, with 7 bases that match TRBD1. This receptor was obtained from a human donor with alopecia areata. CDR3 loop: CSVGQGGGYTF. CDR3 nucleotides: TGCAGCGTTGGACAGGGCGGCGGCTACACCTTC.